These 22 T cell receptor beta chains were all obtained from the same sample, sequenced in a study of identical twins. TCRdb passed the 5' RACE reads through MiXCR, listing each CDR3 protein once. The data contain approximately 240,000 distinct CDR3 sequences, about 14% of them seen just once; the ten biggest clones take up 8.8%. The specimen sequenced was memory (CD45RO+) T cells sorted from blood. The receptors here all came from a woman aged 18-29 years in good health.

The sample holds a few counts of this clonotype. The rearrangement joins TRBV7-8 to TRBJ1-2, with 7 bases that match TRBD1. This CDR3 region has 17 residues. The ends lost 2 bases at V and 1 base at J; junction bases unmatched: 10. The V gene's germline CDR1 is SGHVS and CDR2 FQNEAQ. The CDR3 DNA sequence: TGTGCCAGCAGCTTAAGGTCGGGGACAGTCCTTAACTATGGCTACACCTTC. It encodes CASSLRSGTVLNYGYTF.

This clonotype was seen a handful of times. The chain has TRBV7-6 and TRBJ2-7, with a tentative D call TRBD1 (6 bases). The CDR3 covers 14 residues. Germline V CDR1 and CDR2: SGHVS, FNYEAQ. V was clipped by 7 bases and J by 2 bases, with 15 bases between them. CDR3: CASTKEGDAYEQYF. The DNA of the CDR3 is TGTGCCAGCACCAAAGAGGGGGACGCCTACGAGCAGTACTTC.

This clonotype was detected ten times or more. The rearrangement uses TRBV29-1 and TRBJ1-2, with 8 positions matching TRBD1. The length of the CDR3 is 13 residues. CDR1 is SQVTM, CDR2 ANQGSEA, per germline. J gave up 6 bases and V 0 bases, and 3 bases lay outside the gene matches. In DNA, the CDR3 is TGCAGCGTTGAAGATCAGGACAGGGATGGCTACACCTTC. Residues: CSVEDQDRDGYTF.

This clonotype appeared a few times. The chain links TRBV9 to TRBJ1-2, with D possibly TRBD1 on 5 matching bases. The CDR3 covers 17 residues. V dropped 2 bases and J dropped 2 bases, with 19 bases sitting between them. From germline, CDR1 is SGDLS and CDR2 YYNGEE. CDR3 amino acids: CASSVQEEKEGNYGYTF. The CDR3 nucleotides are TGTGCCAGCAGCGTTCAAGAAGAGAAAGAGGGGAACTATGGCTACACCTTC.

The genes are TRBV7-2 and TRBJ2-3; weak D call: TRBD2 (6 bases). V was cut by 3 bases and J by 4 bases, with 14 bases left in between. This CDR3 comprises 15 residues. CDR1 is SGHTA, CDR2 FQGNSA, per germline. The CDR3 is CASSFGGPPSDTQYF. The CDR3 DNA is TGTGCCAGCAGCTTTGGAGGGCCGCCATCAGATACGCAGTATTTT. Together with reference TRBV7-2 and TRBJ2-3, the CDR3 gives the full variable domain: GAGVSQSPSNKVTEKGKDVELRCDPISGHTALYWYRQSLGQGLEFLIYFQGNSAPDKSGLPSDRFSAERTGGSVSTLTIQRTQQEDSAVYLCASSFGGPPSDTQYFGPGTRLTVL.

This clonotype was detected ten times or more. J is TRBJ1-5 and V is TRBV3-1; D ambiguous. The CDR3 sequence is 16 residues long. V was clipped by 0 bases and J by 4 bases, with 13 bases between them. CDR1 and CDR2 (germline): LGHDT, YNNKEL (reference sequence). In DNA form, the CDR3 reads TGTGCCAGCAGCCAAGATCTTGTGACGGATAATCAGCCCCAGCATTTT. Protein sequence: CASSQDLVTDNQPQHF.

This clonotype was seen a few times. The V gene is TRBV24-1, the J gene TRBJ2-1, with D perhaps matching TRBD2 (6 bases). The V end lost 2 bases, the J end lost 5 bases, and 12 bases lay between the germline ends. Germline CDR1 and CDR2: KGHDR and SFDVKD. The CDR3 runs to 15 residues. CDR3 DNA sequence: TGTGCCACCAGTGATTCCGGTAGCGGAAACAATGAGCAGTTCTTC. As protein: CATSDSGSGNNEQFF.

This chain joins TRBV3-1 and TRBJ1-6, with D possibly being TRBD1 (6 bases). Germline-derived CDR1 and CDR2 are LGHDT and YNNKEL (reference sequence). Trimming shortened V by 2 bases and J by 16 bases, and 27 bases separated the two germline ends. This CDR3 comprises 17 residues. CDR3 DNA sequence: TGTGCCAGCAGCCAATTCACCCGAGGGGGACGGCCCTCGGGTCTCCACTTT. It yields the protein CASSQFTRGGRPSGLHF. The complete variable domain, with remaining parts taken from reference TRBV3-1 and TRBJ1-6, reads DTAVSQTPKYLVTQMGNDKSIKCEQNLGHDTMYWYKQDSKKFLKIMFSYNNKELIINETVPNRFSPKSPDKAHLNLHINSLELGDSAVYFCASSQFTRGGRPSGLHFGNGTRLTVT.

This clonotype has ten or more counts. V gene TRBV5-1 combines with J gene TRBJ2-7; 7 bases fit TRBD2. The junction had 9 bases not matched to a gene; V was cut back by 4 bases and J by 2 bases. From germline, CDR1 is SGHRS and CDR2 YFSETQ. The CDR3 is 15 residues long. CDR3 protein: CASSPSGTTTYEQYF. CDR3 in DNA: TGCGCCAGCAGCCCCTCCGGGACTACCACCTACGAGCAGTACTTC.

This clonotype was counted a few times. The chain carries TRBV20-1 and TRBJ1-1; the D gene is possibly TRBD1 (5 bases). Germline CDR1 reads DFQATT; CDR2 reads SNEGSKA (reference sequence). CDR3 length: 13 residues. Between the trimmed V and J ends, which lost 6 bases and 0 bases, there was a span of 11 bases. The CDR3 region is CSARDLMNTEAFF. The CDR3 DNA reads TGCAGTGCGAGGGACCTAATGAACACTGAAGCTTTCTTT.

Ten or more counts support this clonotype. This chain joins TRBV12-3 or TRBV12-4 and TRBJ1-1, with TRBD1 as a possible D gene (5 bases). V gave up 6 bases and J gave up 9 bases, with 20 bases separating them. CDR3 length: 14 amino acids. The CDR3 region is CASRNRDSGSQAFF. Here the CDR3 DNA reads TGTGCCAGCAGGAACCGGGACTCGGGGTCCCAAGCTTTCTTT.

This clonotype was seen more than once but under ten times. The chain carries TRBV7-3 and TRBJ1-1; TRBD1 might be the D (6 bases). The length of the CDR3 is 13 residues. Between the trimmed V and J ends, which lost 5 bases and 4 bases, there was a span of 11 bases. Germline V gives CDR1 SGHTA, CDR2 FQGTGA. CDR3 residues: CASSAQGGTEAFF. In nucleotides, the CDR3 is TGTGCCAGCAGCGCACAGGGAGGCACTGAAGCTTTCTTT.

The rearrangement uses TRBV18 and TRBJ2-7; TRBD2 matches 10 bases. Germline V gene data show CDR1 as KGHSH and CDR2 as LQKENI. Trimming at V came to 3 bases and at J to 4 bases, leaving 6 bases not matched to a gene. The length of the CDR3 is 15 residues. CDR3 sequence reads: CASSPSSGSFYEQYF. In DNA, the CDR3 is TGTGCCAGCTCACCCTCTAGCGGGAGCTTTTACGAGCAGTACTTC.

This clonotype was observed once. This sequence joins TRBV20-1 and TRBJ2-7; 12 nucleotides match TRBD2. Germline CDR1 reads DFQATT; CDR2 reads SNEGSKA (reference sequence). J lost 7 bases, V lost 6 bases, and 7 bases had no gene match. The length of the CDR3 is 13 residues. CDR3 DNA sequence: TGCAGTGCCGGGACTAGCGGGCCGCAAGAGCAGTACTTC. It yields the protein CSAGTSGPQEQYF.

The V and J genes are TRBV20-1 and TRBJ1-1; perhaps TRBD1 as D (6 bases). Germline CDR1 and CDR2: DFQATT and SNEGSKA (reference sequence). The CDR3 loop spans 12 amino acids. Trimming left V 7 bases short and J 4 bases short, with 13 bases between. The CDR3 region is CSGSRGSTEAFF. The CDR3 nucleotides read TGCAGTGGGTCGAGGGGGAGCACTGAAGCTTTCTTT.

The rearrangement joins TRBV11-1 to TRBJ2-3; 11 nucleotides line up with TRBD2. CDR1 is SGHAT, CDR2 FQDESV, per germline (reference sequence). CDR3 length: 18 amino acids. The V segment lost 1 base and the J segment 4 bases; nucleotides outside the gene matches: 10. The CDR3 spells CASSLEGSGRAYPDTQYF. The CDR3 nucleotides are TGTGCCAGCAGCTTAGAGGGTAGCGGGAGGGCCTATCCAGATACGCAGTATTTT.

Only a few counts were recorded for this clonotype. This chain joins TRBV12-3 or TRBV12-4 and TRBJ1-2; 7 positions match TRBD1. The CDR3 consists of 15 residues. Unmatched junction bases numbered 7, after V lost 4 bases and J lost 2 bases. The CDR3 region is CASSSNKGGNYGYTF. The CDR3 region has the DNA TGTGCCAGCAGTTCGAATAAAGGGGGCAACTATGGCTACACCTTC.

This sequence joins TRBV20-1 and TRBJ2-3, with TRBD2 identical over 8 bases. Germline assignment: CDR1 DFQATT and CDR2 SNEGSKA (reference sequence). The CDR3 spans 16 residues. The trim removed 4 bases at V and 0 bases at J, leaving 9 bases unmatched. The CDR3 DNA follows: TGCAGTGCTAAGGATCAACTAGCGGCTAGCACAGATACGCAGTATTTT. Its protein product is CSAKDQLAASTDTQYF.

This clonotype appeared a few times. CDR3 DNA sequence: TGTGCCAGCAGACTTAGCGGGAGCTCCTACAATGAGCAGTTCTTC. It codes for CASRLSGSSYNEQFF. The gene calls are TRBV6-2 or TRBV6-3 and TRBJ2-1; 9 bases match TRBD2. The CDR3 has 15 residues. Unmatched junction bases numbered 3, after V lost 6 bases and J lost 0 bases. Germline V gene lookup returns CDR1 MNHEY and CDR2 SVGEGT.

The CDR3 nucleotides are TGCGCCAGCATCGGGGGGTCCACCGGGGAGCTGTTTTTT. Its protein product is CASIGGSTGELFF. The chain joins TRBV5-1 to TRBJ2-2; 7 bases line up with TRBD2. Trimming took 6 bases from V and 4 from J; bases not matched to a gene: 3. This CDR3 has 13 residues. Germline V lookup: CDR1 SGHRS, CDR2 YFSETQ.

The chain carries TRBV5-5 and TRBJ2-3; D is possibly TRBD1 or TRBD2 (5 bases each). V was clipped by 5 bases and J by 1 base, with 14 bases between them. Germline CDR1 is SGHKS and CDR2 is YYEKEE (reference sequence). The CDR3 runs to 15 residues. The DNA of the CDR3 is TGTGCCAGCAGGGACACCACGAGGGGCACAGATACGCAGTATTTT. Protein: CASRDTTRGTDTQYF.

V is TRBV7-2 and J is TRBJ2-1; TRBD2 aligns across 10 bases. Germline V gives CDR1 SGHTA, CDR2 FQGNSA. Trimming cost V 5 bases and J 7 bases; bases outside gene matches: 8. There are 15 residues in the CDR3. The CDR3 region has the DNA TGTGCCAGCAGCCTCGGGACTAGCGTTCCGAATGAGCAGTTCTTC. This translates into CASSLGTSVPNEQFF.